This T cell receptor beta chain was recovered during a study of cytomegalovirus exposure and HLA in healthy donors. With 60 Vbeta and 13 Jbeta primers, the PCR was carried out. Measured with immunoSEQ multiplex PCR; TCRdb has only the in-frame clones, and not every one. This table has 80,000 or so clones, around three quarters appearing once. The trim removed 6 bases at V and 10 bases at J, leaving 16 bases unmatched. The CDR3 totals 16 residues. CDR1 LNHDA and CDR2 SQIVND come from the germline V gene (reference sequence). The receptor's source is a man in his forties in good health and CMV-seronegative. The rearrangement uses TRBV19 and TRBJ2-3; 10 bases are a match to TRBD2. The specimen was PBMCs. CDR3 in amino acids: CASRASGGASQAAQYF. The DNA of the CDR3 is TGTGCCAGTAGGGCTAGCGGGGGTGCATCCCAGGCGGCGCAGTATTTT. The full variable domain, in which reference TRBV19 and TRBJ2-3 provide the parts outside the CDR3, is DGGITQSPKYLFRKEGQNVTLSCEQNLNHDAMYWYRQDPGQGLRLIYYSQIVNDFQKGDIAEGYSVSREKKESFPLTVTSAQKNPTAFYLCASRASGGASQAAQYFGPGTRLTVL.